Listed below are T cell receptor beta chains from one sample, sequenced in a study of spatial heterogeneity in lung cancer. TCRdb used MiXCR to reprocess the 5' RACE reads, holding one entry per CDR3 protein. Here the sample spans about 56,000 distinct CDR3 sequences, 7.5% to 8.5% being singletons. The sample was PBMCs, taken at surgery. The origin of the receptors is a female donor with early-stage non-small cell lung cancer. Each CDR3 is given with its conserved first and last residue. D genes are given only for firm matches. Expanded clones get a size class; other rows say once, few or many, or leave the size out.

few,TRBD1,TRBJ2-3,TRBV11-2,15,CASSSQGVDTDTQYF,TGTGCCAGCAGCTCCCAGGGGGTTGACACAGATACGCAGTATTTT
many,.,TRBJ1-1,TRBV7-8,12,CATSSLNTEAFF,TGTGCCACCTCTTCCCTGAACACTGAAGCTTTCTTT
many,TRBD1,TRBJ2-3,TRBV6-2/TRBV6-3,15,CASSYPGGPTDTQYF,TGTGCCAGCAGTTACCCAGGGGGCCCCACAGATACGCAGTATTTT
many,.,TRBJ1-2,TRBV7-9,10,CASSLERQVF,TGTGCCAGCAGCTTAGAACGGCAAGTCTTC
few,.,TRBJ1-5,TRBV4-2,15,CASSQEVDSNQPQHF,TGTGCCAGCAGCCAAGAAGTGGATAGCAATCAGCCCCAGCATTTT
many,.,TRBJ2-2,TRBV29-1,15,CSVEGGRSGAGELFF,TGCAGCGTTGAAGGGGGACGGTCCGGCGCCGGGGAGCTGTTTTTT
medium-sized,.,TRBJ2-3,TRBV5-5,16,CASSRIQDLGADTQYF,TGTGCCAGCAGCCGAATTCAGGACTTGGGCGCAGATACGCAGTATTTT
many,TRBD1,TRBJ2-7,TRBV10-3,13,CAIQQGLSYEQYF,TGTGCCATACAACAGGGGTTATCCTACGAGCAGTACTTC
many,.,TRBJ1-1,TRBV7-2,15,CASSLSTGMNTEAFF,TGTGCCAGCAGCTTGAGCACAGGGATGAACACTGAAGCTTTCTTT
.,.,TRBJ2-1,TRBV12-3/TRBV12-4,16,CASSLDAGSSYNEQFF,TGTGCCAGCAGTTTAGATGCAGGGAGCTCCTACAATGAGCAGTTCTTC
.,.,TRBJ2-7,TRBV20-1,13,CSAHVRGPYEQYF,TGCAGTGCTCACGTCAGGGGCCCCTACGAGCAGTACTTC
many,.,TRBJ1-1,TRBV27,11,CASSPNTEAFF,TGTGCCAGCAGTCCTAACACTGAAGCTTTCTTT
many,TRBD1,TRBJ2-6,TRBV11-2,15,CASSTGGSGANVLTF,TGTGCCAGCAGTACAGGGGGCTCTGGGGCCAACGTCCTGACTTTC
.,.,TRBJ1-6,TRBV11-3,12,CASSNSVGPLHF,TGTGCCAGCAGCAACAGCGTGGGCCCCCTCCACTTT
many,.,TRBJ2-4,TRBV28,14,CASTLGGLGDIQYF,TGTGCCAGCACCCTAGGGGGGTTAGGAGACATTCAGTACTTC
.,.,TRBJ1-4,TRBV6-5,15,CASRSGGPTNEKLFF,TGTGCCAGTAGATCCGGCGGCCCAACTAATGAAAAACTGTTTTTT
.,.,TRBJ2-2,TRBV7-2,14,CASSHNGNTGELFF,TGTGCCAGCAGTCATAATGGTAACACCGGGGAGCTGTTTTTT
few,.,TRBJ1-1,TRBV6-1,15,CASSEHGNANTEAFF,TGTGCCAGCAGTGAACATGGGAATGCGAACACTGAAGCTTTCTTT
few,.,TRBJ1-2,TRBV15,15,CATSRDTQNLYGYTF,TGTGCCACCAGCAGAGATACCCAGAATTTATATGGCTACACCTTC
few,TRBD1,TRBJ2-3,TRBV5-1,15,CASSRDRASTDTQYF,TGCGCCAGCAGCAGGGACAGAGCTAGCACAGATACGCAGTATTTT
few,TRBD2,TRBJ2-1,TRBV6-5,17,CASSKGLARVRYNEQFF,TGTGCCAGCAGTAAGGGACTAGCGAGGGTGAGGTACAATGAGCAGTTCTTC
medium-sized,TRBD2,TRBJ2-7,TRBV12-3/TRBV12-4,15,CASSLGLAGVNEQYF,TGTGCCAGCAGTCTCGGACTAGCGGGAGTGAACGAGCAGTACTTC
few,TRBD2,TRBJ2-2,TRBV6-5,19,CASRPNPRLAVSNTGELFF,TGTGCCAGCAGACCCAACCCCCGACTAGCAGTCTCGAACACCGGGGAGCTGTTTTTT
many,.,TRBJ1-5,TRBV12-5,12,CASAGENQPQHF,TGTGCTAGTGCAGGGGAGAATCAGCCCCAGCATTTT
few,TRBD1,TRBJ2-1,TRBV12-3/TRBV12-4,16,CASSPRDRGRRNEQFF,TGTGCCAGCAGTCCCCGGGACAGGGGGCGCAGGAATGAGCAGTTCTTC
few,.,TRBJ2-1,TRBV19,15,CASSIVAGRYNEQFF,TGTGCCAGTAGTATAGTTGCGGGACGCTACAATGAGCAGTTCTTC
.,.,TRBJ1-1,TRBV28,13,CASREGLNTEAFF,TGTGCCAGCCGGGAGGGATTGAACACTGAAGCTTTCTTT
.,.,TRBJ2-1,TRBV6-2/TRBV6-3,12,CASSGDYNEQFF,TGTGCCAGCAGTGGGGACTACAATGAGCAGTTCTTC